This paragraph reports one T cell receptor (beta chain). Produced via immunoSEQ multiplex PCR; TCRdb's table is partial and in-frame only. In the table there are 170,000 or so clones, 94% of which are singletons. This CDR3 has 13 residues. The germline V and J ends were trimmed by 4 bases and 4 bases, with 10 bases remaining between them. Germline CDR1 and CDR2: SGDLS and YYNGEE. These data come from a study of control samples from healthy donors and cancer patients. The clonotype was recovered from a woman aged 40-49 years in good health. The specimen sequenced was blood. The chain couples TRBV9 to TRBJ2-3; D remains ambiguous. The DNA for the CDR3 is TGTGCCAGCAGCTGGCAGATCTCAGATACGCAGTATTTT. It codes for CASSWQISDTQYF.